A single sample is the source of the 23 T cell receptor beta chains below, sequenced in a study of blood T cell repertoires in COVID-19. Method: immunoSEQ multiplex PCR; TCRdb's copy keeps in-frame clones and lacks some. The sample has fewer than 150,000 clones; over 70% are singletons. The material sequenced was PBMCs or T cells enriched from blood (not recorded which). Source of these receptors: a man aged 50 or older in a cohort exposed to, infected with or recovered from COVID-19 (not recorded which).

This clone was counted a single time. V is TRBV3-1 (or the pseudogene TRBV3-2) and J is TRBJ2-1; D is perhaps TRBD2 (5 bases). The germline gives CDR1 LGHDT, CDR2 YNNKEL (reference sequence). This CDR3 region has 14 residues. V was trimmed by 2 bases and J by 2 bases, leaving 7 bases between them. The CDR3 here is CASSQTRAYNEQFF. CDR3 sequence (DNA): TGTGCCAGCAGCCAAACGAGGGCCTACAATGAGCAGTTCTTC.

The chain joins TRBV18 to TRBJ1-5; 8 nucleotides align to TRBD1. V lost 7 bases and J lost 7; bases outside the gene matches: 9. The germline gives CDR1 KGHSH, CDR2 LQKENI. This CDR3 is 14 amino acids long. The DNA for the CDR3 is TGTGCCAGCTGGACAGGGTCAGATGGACAGCCCCAGCATTTT. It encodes CASWTGSDGQPQHF.

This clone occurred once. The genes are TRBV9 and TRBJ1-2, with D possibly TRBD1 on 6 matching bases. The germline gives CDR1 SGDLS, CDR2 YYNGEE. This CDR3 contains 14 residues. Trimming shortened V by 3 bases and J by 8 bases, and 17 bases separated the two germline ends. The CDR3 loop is CASSESRGGLGYTF. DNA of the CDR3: TGTGCCAGCAGCGAGAGCAGGGGAGGGCTAGGCTACACCTTC.

CDR3 coding DNA: TGTGCCAGCTCCCAGGGGGGTGACTACAATGAGCAGTTCTTC. It yields the protein CASSQGGDYNEQFF. J is TRBJ2-1 and V is TRBV27, with D perhaps matching TRBD1 (7 bases). Germline V gene lookup returns CDR1 MNHEY and CDR2 SMNVEV (reference sequence). V gave up 8 bases and J gave up 3 bases, with 14 bases separating them. CDR3 length: 14 amino acids.

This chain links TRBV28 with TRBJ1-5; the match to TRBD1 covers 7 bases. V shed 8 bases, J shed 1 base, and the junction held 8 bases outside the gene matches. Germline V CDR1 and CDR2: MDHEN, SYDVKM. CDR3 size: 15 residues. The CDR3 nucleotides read TGTGCCAGCGGATTGCTGGGACAGAGCAATCAGCCCCAGCATTTT. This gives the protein CASGLLGQSNQPQHF.

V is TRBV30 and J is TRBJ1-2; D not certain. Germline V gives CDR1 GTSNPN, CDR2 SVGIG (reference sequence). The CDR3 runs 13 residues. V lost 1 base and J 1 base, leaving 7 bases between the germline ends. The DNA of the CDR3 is TGTGCCTGGAGTGGAGGGAGTAACTATGGCTACACCTTC. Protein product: CAWSGGSNYGYTF.

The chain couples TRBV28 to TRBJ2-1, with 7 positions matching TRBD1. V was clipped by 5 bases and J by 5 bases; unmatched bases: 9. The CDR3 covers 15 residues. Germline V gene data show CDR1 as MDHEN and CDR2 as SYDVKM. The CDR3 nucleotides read TGTGCCAGCAGTCCCCCGGGACAGCTAAACAATGAGCAGTTCTTC. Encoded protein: CASSPPGQLNNEQFF. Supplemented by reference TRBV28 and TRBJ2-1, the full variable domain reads DVKVTQSSRYLVKRTGEKVFLECVQDMDHENMFWYRQDPGLGLRLIYFSYDVKMKEKGDIPEGYSVSREKKERFSLILESASTNQTSMYLCASSPPGQLNNEQFFGPGTRLTVL.

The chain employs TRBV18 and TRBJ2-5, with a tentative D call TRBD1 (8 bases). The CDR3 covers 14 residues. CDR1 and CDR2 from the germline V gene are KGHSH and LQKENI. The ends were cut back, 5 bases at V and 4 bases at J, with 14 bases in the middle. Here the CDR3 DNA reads TGTGCCAGCTCAGACAGGGGAGGGAGAGAGACCCAGTACTTC. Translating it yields CASSDRGGRETQYF.

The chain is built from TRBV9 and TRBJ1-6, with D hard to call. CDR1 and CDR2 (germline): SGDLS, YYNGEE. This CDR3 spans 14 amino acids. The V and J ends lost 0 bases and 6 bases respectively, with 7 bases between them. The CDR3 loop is CASSVGHPNSPLHF. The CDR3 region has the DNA TGTGCCAGCAGCGTAGGACATCCTAATTCACCCCTCCACTTT.

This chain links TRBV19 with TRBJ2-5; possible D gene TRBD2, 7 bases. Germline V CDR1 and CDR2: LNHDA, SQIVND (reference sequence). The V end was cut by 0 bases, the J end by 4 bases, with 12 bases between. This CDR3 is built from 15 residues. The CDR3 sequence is CASSIDGGRGETQYF. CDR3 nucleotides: TGTGCCAGTAGTATAGACGGGGGGCGAGGAGAGACCCAGTACTTC. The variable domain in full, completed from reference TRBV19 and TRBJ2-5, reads DGGITQSPKYLFRKEGQNVTLSCEQNLNHDAMYWYRQDPGQGLRLIYYSQIVNDFQKGDIAEGYSVSREKKESFPLTVTSAQKNPTAFYLCASSIDGGRGETQYFGPGTRLLVL.

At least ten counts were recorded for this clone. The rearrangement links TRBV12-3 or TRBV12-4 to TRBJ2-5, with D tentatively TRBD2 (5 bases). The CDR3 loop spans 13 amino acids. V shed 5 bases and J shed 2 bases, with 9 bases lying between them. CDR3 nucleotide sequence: TGTGCCAGCAGTGACTTAGCGCAAGAGACCCAGTACTTC. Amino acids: CASSDLAQETQYF.

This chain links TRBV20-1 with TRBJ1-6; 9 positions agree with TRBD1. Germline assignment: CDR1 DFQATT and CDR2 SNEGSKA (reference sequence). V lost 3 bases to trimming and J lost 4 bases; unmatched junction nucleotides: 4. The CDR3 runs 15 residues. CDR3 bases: TGCAGTGCTAGTACAGGGGGCCCGTATAATTCACCCCTCCACTTT. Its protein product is CSASTGGPYNSPLHF.

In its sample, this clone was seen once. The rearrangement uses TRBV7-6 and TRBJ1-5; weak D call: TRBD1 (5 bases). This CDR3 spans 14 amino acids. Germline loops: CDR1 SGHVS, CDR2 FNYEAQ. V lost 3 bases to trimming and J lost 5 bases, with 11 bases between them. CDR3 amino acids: CASSLGGGDQPQHF. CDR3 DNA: TGTGCCAGCAGCTTGGGGGGAGGGGATCAGCCCCAGCATTTT.

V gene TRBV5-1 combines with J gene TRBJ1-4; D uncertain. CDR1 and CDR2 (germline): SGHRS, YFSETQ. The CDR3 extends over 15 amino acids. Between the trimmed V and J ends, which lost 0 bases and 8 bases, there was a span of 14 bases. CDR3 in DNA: TGCGCCAGCAGCTTGGCCTTGTCAGGAGGGGAAAAACTGTTTTTT. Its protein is CASSLALSGGEKLFF.

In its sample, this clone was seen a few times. This CDR3 reads CASSPGGGTEAFF. The CDR3 DNA reads TGTGCCAGCAGTCCGGGGGGTGGCACTGAAGCTTTCTTT. V is TRBV6-2 or TRBV6-3 and J is TRBJ1-1; maybe TRBD1 (5 bases). V was cut by 5 bases and J by 4 bases, with 11 bases left in between. Looked up from germline, CDR1 is MNHEY and CDR2 is SVGEGT. CDR3 length: 13 amino acids.

The CDR3 coding sequence is TGTGCCAGCAGCACAGGGACGGACATTGACGGCTACACCTTC. This codes for CASSTGTDIDGYTF. V is TRBV7-6 and J is TRBJ1-2; possibly TRBD1 for D (6 bases). V lost 5 bases, J lost 8 bases, and 18 bases lay in between. The CDR3 totals 14 residues. The germline V gene has CDR1 SGHVS and CDR2 FNYEAQ.

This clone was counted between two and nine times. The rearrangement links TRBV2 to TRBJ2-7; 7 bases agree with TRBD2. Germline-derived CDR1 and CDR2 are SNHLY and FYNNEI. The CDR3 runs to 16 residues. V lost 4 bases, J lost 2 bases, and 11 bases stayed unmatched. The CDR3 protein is CASSGPGGKSAYEQYF. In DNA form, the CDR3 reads TGTGCCAGCAGTGGACCGGGGGGTAAATCAGCCTACGAGCAGTACTTC.

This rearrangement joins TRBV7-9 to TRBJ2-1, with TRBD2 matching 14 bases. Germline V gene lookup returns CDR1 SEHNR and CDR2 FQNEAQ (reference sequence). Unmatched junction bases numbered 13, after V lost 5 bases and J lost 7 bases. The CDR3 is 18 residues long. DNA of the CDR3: TGTGCCAGCAGCCTGGGACTAGCGGGAGAAATCGCGGTAAATGAGCAGTTCTTC. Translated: CASSLGLAGEIAVNEQFF.

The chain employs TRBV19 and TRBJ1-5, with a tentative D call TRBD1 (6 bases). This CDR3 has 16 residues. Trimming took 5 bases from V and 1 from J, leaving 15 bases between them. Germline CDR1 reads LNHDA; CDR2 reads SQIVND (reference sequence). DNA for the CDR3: TGTGCCAGTAGTCCCTACGCCAGGGGAAGCAATCAGCCCCAGCATTTT. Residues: CASSPYARGSNQPQHF.

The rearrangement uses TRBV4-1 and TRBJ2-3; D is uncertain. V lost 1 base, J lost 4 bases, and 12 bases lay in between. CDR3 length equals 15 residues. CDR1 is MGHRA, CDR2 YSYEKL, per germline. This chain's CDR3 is CASSQGGLTADTQYF. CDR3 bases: TGCGCCAGCAGCCAAGGAGGTTTGACCGCAGATACGCAGTATTTT.

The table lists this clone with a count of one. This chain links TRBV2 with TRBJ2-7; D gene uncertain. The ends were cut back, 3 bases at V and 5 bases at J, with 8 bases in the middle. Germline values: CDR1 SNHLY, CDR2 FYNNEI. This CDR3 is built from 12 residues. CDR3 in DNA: TGTGCCAGCAGTGAGGTACCTAACGAGCAGTACTTC. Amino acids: CASSEVPNEQYF.

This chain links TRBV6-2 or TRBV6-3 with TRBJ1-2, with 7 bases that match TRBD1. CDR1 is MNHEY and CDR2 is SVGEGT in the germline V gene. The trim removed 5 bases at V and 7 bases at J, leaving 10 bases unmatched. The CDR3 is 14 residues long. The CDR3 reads CASSTSTGLSGYTF. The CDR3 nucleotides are TGTGCCAGCAGTACATCGACAGGGTTGTCTGGCTACACCTTC.

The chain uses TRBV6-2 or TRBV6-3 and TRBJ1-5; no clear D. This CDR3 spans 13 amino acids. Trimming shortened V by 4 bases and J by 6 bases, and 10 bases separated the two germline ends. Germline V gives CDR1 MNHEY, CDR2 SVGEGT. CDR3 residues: CASSWGDPQPQHF. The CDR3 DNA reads TGTGCCAGCAGTTGGGGAGACCCTCAGCCCCAGCATTTT.